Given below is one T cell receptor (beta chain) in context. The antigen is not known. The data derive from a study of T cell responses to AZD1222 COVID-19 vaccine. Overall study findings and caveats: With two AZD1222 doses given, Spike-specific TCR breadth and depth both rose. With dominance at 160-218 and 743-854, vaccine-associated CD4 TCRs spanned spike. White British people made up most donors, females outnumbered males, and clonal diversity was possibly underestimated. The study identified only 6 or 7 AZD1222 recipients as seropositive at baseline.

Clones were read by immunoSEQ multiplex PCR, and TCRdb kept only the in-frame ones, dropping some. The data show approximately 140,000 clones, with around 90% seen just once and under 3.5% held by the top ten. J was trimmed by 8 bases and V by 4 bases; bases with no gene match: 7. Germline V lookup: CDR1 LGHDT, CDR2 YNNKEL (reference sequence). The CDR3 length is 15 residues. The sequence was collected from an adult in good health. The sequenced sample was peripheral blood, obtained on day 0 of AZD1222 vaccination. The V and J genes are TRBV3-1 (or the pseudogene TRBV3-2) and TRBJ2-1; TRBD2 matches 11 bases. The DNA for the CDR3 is TGTGCCAGCAGCCTGGCCCCTAGCGGGAGGTATGAGCAGTTCTTC. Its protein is CASSLAPSGRYEQFF.